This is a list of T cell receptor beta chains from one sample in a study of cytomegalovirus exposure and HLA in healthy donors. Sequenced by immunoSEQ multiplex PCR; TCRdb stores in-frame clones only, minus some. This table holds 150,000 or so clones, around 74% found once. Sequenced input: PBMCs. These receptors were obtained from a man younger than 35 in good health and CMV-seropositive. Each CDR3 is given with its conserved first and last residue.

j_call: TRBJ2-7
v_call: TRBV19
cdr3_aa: CASSRDSSSYEQYF

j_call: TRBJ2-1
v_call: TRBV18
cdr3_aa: CASSARGTYNEQFF

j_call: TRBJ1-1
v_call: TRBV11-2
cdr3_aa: CASSLGGQGVNTEAFF

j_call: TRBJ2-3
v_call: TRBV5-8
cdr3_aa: CASSEGTDPDTDTQYF

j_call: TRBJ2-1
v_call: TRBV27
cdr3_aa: CASSLGLAGGSNEQFF

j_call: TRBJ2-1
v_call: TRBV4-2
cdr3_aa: CASSQDENEQFF

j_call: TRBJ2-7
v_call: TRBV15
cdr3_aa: CATSREVGTPEQYF

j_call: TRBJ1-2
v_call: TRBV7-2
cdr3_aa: CASSFGQANYGYTF

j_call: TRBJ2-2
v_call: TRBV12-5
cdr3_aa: CASGLGKGLAGGATGELFF

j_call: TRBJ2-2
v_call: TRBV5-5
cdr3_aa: CASSSRASGRIVAGELFF

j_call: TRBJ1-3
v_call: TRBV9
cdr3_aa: CASSVEGGSGNTIYF

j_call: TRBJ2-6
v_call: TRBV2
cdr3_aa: CASSRQHSGANVLTF

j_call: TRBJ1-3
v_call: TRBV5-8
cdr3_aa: CASSGRGRDGNTIYF

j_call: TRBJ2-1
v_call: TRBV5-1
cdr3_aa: CASRTGTSGNEQFF

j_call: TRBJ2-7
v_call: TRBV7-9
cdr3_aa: CASSLVGQGHEQYF

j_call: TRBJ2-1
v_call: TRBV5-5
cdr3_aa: CASSPVGVSSYNEQFF

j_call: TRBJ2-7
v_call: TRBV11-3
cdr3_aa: CASSLDRGPYEQYF

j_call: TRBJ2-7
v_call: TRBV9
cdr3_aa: CASSPPGLNYEQYF

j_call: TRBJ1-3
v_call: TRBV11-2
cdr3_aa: CASSLTVSGNTIYF

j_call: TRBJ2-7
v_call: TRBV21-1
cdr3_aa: CASSRGTSGHSYEQYF

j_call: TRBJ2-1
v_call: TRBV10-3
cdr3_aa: CAIEGGGGTRSYNEQFF

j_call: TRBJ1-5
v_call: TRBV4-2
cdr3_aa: CASSRDPTGRGNQPQHF

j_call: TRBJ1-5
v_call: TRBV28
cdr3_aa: CASSWAGKLIGSQHF

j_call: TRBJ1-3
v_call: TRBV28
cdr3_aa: CASSLFTDASGNTIYF

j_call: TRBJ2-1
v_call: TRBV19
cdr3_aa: CASSFSGGAEQFF

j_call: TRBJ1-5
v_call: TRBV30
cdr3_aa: CAWSPTYGQPQHF

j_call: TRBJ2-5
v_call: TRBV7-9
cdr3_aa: CASRNRVGETQYF

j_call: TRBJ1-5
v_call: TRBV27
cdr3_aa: CASDRAGNSNQPQHF

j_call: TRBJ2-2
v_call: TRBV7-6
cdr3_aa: CASSRGTGTGELFF

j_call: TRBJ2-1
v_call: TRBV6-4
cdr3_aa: CASSVGGANEQFF

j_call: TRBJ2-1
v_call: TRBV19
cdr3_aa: CASSIAGGNNEQFF

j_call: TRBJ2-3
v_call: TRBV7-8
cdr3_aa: CASSRDYGLGTDTQYF

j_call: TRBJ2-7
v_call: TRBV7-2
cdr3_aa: CASSLSPKVSYEQYF

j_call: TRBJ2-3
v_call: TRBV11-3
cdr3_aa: CASSLKAATDTQYF

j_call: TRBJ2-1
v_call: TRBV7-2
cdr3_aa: CAIKGALSYNEQFF

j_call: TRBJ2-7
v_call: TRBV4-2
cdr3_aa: CASSPGSLAPSEQYF

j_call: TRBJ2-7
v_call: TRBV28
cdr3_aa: CASSFRRAFSYEQYF

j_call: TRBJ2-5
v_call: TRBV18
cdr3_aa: CASSPTGDRETQYF

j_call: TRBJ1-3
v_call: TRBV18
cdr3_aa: CASSPFRHSSGNTIYF

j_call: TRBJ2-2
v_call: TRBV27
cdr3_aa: CASSSRQGATGELFF

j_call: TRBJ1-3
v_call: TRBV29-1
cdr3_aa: CSVENPSGFGNTIYF

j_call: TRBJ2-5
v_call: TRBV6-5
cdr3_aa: CASSSDLIRETQYF

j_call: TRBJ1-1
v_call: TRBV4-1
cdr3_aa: CASSPVANTEAFF

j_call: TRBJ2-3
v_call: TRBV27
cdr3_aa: CASRRDRATDTQYF

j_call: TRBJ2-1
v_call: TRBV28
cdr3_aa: CASRPGLAVYNEQFF

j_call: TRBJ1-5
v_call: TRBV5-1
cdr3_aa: CASSRDFNQPQHF

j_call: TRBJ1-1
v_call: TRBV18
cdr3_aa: CASSPLTGENTEAFF

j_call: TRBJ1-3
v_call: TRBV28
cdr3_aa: CASRDSRNTIYF

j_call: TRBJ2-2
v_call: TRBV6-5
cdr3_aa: CASSLAGGINTGELFF

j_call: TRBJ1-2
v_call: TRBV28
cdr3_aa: CASRIYRGLRGYTF

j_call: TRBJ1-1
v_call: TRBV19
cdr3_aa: CASSDIRVSPMNTEAFF

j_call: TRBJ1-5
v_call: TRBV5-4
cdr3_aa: CASSLAGSGQPQHF

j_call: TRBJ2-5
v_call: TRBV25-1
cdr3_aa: CASSGSGSGLETQYF

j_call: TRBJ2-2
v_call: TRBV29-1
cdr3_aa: CSVEDRREAFLGELFF